The 18 T cell receptor beta chains reported below all come from one sample, sequenced in a study of T cell responses to AZD1222 COVID-19 vaccine. The data were produced by immunoSEQ multiplex PCR, yet TCRdb's version contains in-frame clones alone and is incomplete. This sample carries about 140,000 clones, about 90% of them seen once, and the ten largest clones take about 10%. This sample comprised peripheral blood, obtained 28 days after the second AZD1222 dose. Receptors originate from an adult who received the AZD1222 COVID-19 vaccine.

The V and J genes are TRBV11-2 and TRBJ1-1, with TRBD1 matching 8 bases. After removal of 0 bases from V and 2 bases from J, the junction contained 2 bases not matched to a gene. There are 15 residues in the CDR3. Looked up from germline, CDR1 is SGHAT and CDR2 is FQNNGV. The chain's CDR3 is CASSLDQGANTEAFF. CDR3 nucleotides: TGTGCCAGCAGCTTAGATCAGGGGGCTAACACTGAAGCTTTCTTT.

The rearrangement joins TRBV9 to TRBJ1-2; D is unclear. The CDR3 contains 12 residues. V shed 3 bases and J shed 4 bases, with 7 bases lying between them. Germline assignment: CDR1 SGDLS and CDR2 YYNGEE. CDR3 bases: TGTGCCAGCAGCGCTGACCTCTATGGCTACACCTTC. Translating it yields CASSADLYGYTF. Combining the CDR3 with reference TRBV9 and TRBJ1-2 gives the whole variable domain DSGVTQTPKHLITATGQRVTLRCSPRSGDLSVYWYQQSLDQGLQFLIQYYNGEERAKGNILERFSAQQFPDLHSELNLSSLELGDSALYFCASSADLYGYTFGSGTRLTVV.

This rearrangement joins TRBV2 to TRBJ1-4, with TRBD1 matching over 8 bases. Trimming removed 8 bases from V and 1 base from J; junction bases left unmatched: 12. The CDR3 is 17 amino acids. Germline V gene data show CDR1 as SNHLY and CDR2 as FYNNEI. Written as DNA, the CDR3 is TGTGCCAGCTGCGGACAGGGACTTAGAGGAACTAATGAAAAACTGTTTTTT. Encoded protein: CASCGQGLRGTNEKLFF.

V usage is TRBV2 and J usage is TRBJ1-5, with TRBD1 as a possible D gene (5 bases). The germline V and J ends were trimmed by 4 bases and 1 base, with 11 bases remaining between them. This CDR3 comprises 15 residues. CDR1 is SNHLY, CDR2 FYNNEI, per germline. CDR3: CASSVRGPSNQPQHF. The CDR3 DNA is TGTGCCAGCAGTGTAAGGGGCCCCAGCAATCAGCCCCAGCATTTT.

V usage is TRBV2 and J usage is TRBJ1-5; no clear D. Germline V gene sequence: CDR1 SNHLY, CDR2 FYNNEI. The V end lost 3 bases, the J end lost 3 bases, and 9 bases lay between the germline ends. The CDR3 covers 14 residues. The CDR3 DNA follows: TGTGCCAGCAGTGAGGGAGGGAACAATCAGCCCCAGCATTTT. Its translation is CASSEGGNNQPQHF.

The chain combines TRBV7-9 with TRBJ1-2; tentatively, D is TRBD1 (5 bases). Germline V gene lookup returns CDR1 SEHNR and CDR2 FQNEAQ (reference sequence). Trimming left V 5 bases short and J 1 base short, with 20 bases between. The CDR3 extends over 17 amino acids. Here the CDR3 DNA reads TGTGCCAGCAGCAGACGGACACATCGCGGCATTAACTATGGCTACACCTTC. Translating it yields CASSRRTHRGINYGYTF.

This chain connects TRBV2 to TRBJ2-3; TRBD2 matches 7 bases. From germline, CDR1 is SNHLY and CDR2 FYNNEI. This CDR3 comprises 16 residues. Trimming at V came to 4 bases and at J to 0 bases, leaving 7 bases not matched to a gene. The CDR3 loop reads CASSAGASGSTDTQYF. The CDR3 DNA sequence: TGTGCCAGCAGTGCCGGGGCTAGCGGTAGCACAGATACGCAGTATTTT.

Only one count was recorded for this clone. This chain joins TRBV5-1 and TRBJ1-2; 10 bases agree with TRBD1. CDR3 length: 15 residues. Germline V gene data show CDR1 as SGHRS and CDR2 as YFSETQ. V lost 2 bases to trimming and J lost 6 bases; unmatched junction nucleotides: 7. The CDR3 coding sequence is TGCGCCAGCAGCTTCTCCCCGGACAGGGGGGATGGCTACACCTTC. Amino acid sequence: CASSFSPDRGDGYTF.

V and J are TRBV7-6 and TRBJ1-6; no clear D. CDR1 and CDR2 from the germline V gene are SGHVS and FNYEAQ. This CDR3 has 14 residues. V lost 5 bases, J lost 8 bases, and 13 bases lay in between. Here the CDR3 DNA reads TGTGCCAGCAGCCCCCGAAGGGCGGATTCACCCCTCCACTTT. Translated, it gives CASSPRRADSPLHF.

This clone was seen a single time. This sequence joins TRBV18 and TRBJ1-2; D is undetermined. Trimming pared 3 bases from V and 3 bases from J, leaving 5 bases between. The CDR3 totals 12 residues. CDR1 and CDR2 from the germline V gene are KGHSH and LQKENI. The DNA of the CDR3 is TGTGCCAGCTCACCCACGGACTATGGCTACACCTTC. This gives the protein CASSPTDYGYTF.

V is TRBV28 and J is TRBJ1-3; D is possibly TRBD1 (5 bases). Germline V lookup: CDR1 MDHEN, CDR2 SYDVKM. The V end was cut by 3 bases, the J end by 5 bases, with 11 bases between. CDR3 length: 14 residues. The CDR3 bases are TGTGCCAGCAGTTTCCAGGGCGGGAGAAACACCATATATTTT. This encodes CASSFQGGRNTIYF.

This chain links TRBV19 with TRBJ1-2; no clear D gene. Germline V lookup: CDR1 LNHDA, CDR2 SQIVND (reference sequence). The ends were cut back, 6 bases at V and 0 bases at J, with 11 bases in the middle. The CDR3 is made up of 14 amino acids. CDR3 coding DNA: TGTGCCAGTAGCTTGGTGAGGTCTAACTATGGCTACACCTTC. Translating it yields CASSLVRSNYGYTF.

CDR3 in amino acids: CASSHTLRGTEAFF. CDR3 nucleotides: TGTGCCAGCAGCCACACATTAAGAGGGACTGAAGCTTTCTTT. The genes are TRBV7-2 and TRBJ1-1; D gene unclear. Trimming took 5 bases from V and 5 from J, leaving 15 bases between them. The V gene's germline CDR1 is SGHTA and CDR2 FQGNSA. This CDR3 is 14 amino acids long.

Note on this clone: The same CDR3 is also encoded by other DNA sequences in this sample. The rearrangement joins TRBV29-1 to TRBJ2-5, with 9 nucleotides matching TRBD1. CDR1 is SQVTM, CDR2 ANQGSEA, per germline. Trimming at V came to 3 bases and at J to 5 bases, leaving 1 base not matched to a gene. CDR3 length: 12 residues. CDR3 sequence reads: CSVETGGETQYF. CDR3 bases: TGCAGCGTTGAGACAGGGGGGGAGACCCAGTACTTC.

This clone was seen a single time. The genes are TRBV27 and TRBJ2-1, with no clear D. CDR1 is MNHEY and CDR2 is SMNVEV in the germline V gene (reference sequence). The CDR3 runs 16 residues. V lost 4 bases to trimming and J lost 6 bases, with 19 bases between them. CDR3 region: CASSSQTATLSNEQFF. DNA of the CDR3: TGTGCCAGCAGTTCCCAAACGGCCACACTTAGCAATGAGCAGTTCTTC.

V gene TRBV2 combines with J gene TRBJ1-2, with no clear D. Germline-derived CDR1 and CDR2 are SNHLY and FYNNEI. The CDR3 runs 11 residues. V lost 7 bases and J lost 6, with 9 bases in between. The CDR3 nucleotides are TGTGCCAGCAAGAGGGTCGATGGCTACACCTTC. Encoded protein: CASKRVDGYTF.

This clone has just one count. The chain uses TRBV19 and TRBJ1-1, with 8 bases identical to TRBD1. CDR3 length: 14 residues. Germline-derived CDR1 and CDR2 are LNHDA and SQIVND (reference sequence). V shed 8 bases, J shed 1 base, and the junction held 6 bases outside the gene matches. CDR3 region: CASSRTGKNTEAFF. Here the CDR3 DNA reads TGTGCCAGTTCCCGGACAGGGAAGAACACTGAAGCTTTCTTT. The entire variable domain, with the rest obtained from reference TRBV19 and TRBJ1-1, is as follows: DGGITQSPKYLFRKEGQNVTLSCEQNLNHDAMYWYRQDPGQGLRLIYYSQIVNDFQKGDIAEGYSVSREKKESFPLTVTSAQKNPTAFYLCASSRTGKNTEAFFGQGTRLTVV.

Here the CDR3 DNA reads TGCGCCAGCAGACGGGACAGCAATCAGCCCCAGCATTTT. It yields the protein CASRRDSNQPQHF. V is TRBV5-1 and J is TRBJ1-5, with D possibly TRBD1 on 5 matching bases. Germline values: CDR1 SGHRS, CDR2 YFSETQ. With 5 bases removed from V and 1 base from J, the gap between germline ends came to 7 bases. This CDR3 is 13 amino acids long.